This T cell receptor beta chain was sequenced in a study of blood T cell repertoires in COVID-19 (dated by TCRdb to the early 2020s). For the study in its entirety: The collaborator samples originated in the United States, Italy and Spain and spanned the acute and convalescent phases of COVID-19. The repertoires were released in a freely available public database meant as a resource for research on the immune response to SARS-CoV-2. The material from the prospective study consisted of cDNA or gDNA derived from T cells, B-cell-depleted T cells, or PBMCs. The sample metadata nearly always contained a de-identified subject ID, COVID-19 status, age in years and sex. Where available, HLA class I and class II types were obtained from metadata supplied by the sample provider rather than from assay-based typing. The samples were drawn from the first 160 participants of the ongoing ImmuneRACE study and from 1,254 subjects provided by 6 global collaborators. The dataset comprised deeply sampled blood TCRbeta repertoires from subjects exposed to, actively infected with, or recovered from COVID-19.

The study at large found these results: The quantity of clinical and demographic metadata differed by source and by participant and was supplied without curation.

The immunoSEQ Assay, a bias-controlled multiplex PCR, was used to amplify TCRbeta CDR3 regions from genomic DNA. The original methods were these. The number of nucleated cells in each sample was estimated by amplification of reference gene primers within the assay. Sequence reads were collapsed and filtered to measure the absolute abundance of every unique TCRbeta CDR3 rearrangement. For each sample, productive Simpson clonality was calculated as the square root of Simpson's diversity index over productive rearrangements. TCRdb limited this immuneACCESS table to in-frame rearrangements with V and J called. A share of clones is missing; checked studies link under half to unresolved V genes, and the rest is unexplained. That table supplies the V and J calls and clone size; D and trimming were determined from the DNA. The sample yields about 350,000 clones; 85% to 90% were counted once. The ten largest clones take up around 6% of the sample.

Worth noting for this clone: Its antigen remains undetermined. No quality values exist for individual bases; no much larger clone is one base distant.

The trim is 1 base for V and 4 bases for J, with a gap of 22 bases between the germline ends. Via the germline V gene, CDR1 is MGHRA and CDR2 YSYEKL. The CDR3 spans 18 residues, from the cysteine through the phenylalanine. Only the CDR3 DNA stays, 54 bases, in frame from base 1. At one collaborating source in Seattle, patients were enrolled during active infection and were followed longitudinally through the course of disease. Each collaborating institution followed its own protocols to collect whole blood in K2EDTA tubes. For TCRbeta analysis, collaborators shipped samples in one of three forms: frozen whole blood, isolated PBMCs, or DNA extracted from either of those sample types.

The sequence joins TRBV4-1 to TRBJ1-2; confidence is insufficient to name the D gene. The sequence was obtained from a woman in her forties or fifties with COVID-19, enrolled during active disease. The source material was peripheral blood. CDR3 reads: CASSQVDLREGWGYGYTF. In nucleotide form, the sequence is TGCGCCAGCAGCCAAGTTGATTTGAGGGAAGGCTGGGGCTATGGCTACACCTTC.